One and the same sample provided the 4 T cell receptor beta chains below, sequenced in a study of CD8 T cells in Susac syndrome. Reverse transcription of roughly 0.5 to 1 ug RNA used random hexamers. TCRdb re-called the immunoSEQ multiplex PCR reads with MiXCR, one entry per CDR3 protein. The sample consists of 330,000 or so distinct CDR3 sequences, 75% to 90% of them appearing once. The sequencing sample was made of CD8+ T cells from PBMCs. Receptor source: a human donor with multiple sclerosis.

J is TRBJ2-7 and V is TRBV4-2; the D gene is possibly TRBD2 (7 bases). Germline assignment: CDR1 LGHNA and CDR2 YNFKEQ. CDR3 size: 15 residues. V lost 4 bases and J lost 4, with 17 bases in between. CDR3 coding DNA: TGTGCCAGCAGCCGATCTGGGGGGGGCGGGTACGAGCAGTACTTC. It translates to CASSRSGGGGYEQYF.

The V gene is TRBV12-3 or TRBV12-4, the J gene TRBJ2-7; D call uncertain. The CDR3 has 14 residues. V was pared by 6 bases and J by 5 bases, with 17 bases between. The CDR3 DNA reads as TGTGCCAGCAGCTCCAACGGTAGGCCCCACGAGCAGTACTTC. This encodes CASSSNGRPHEQYF.

V and J are TRBV19 and TRBJ2-1; no definite D call. The germline gives CDR1 LNHDA, CDR2 SQIVND (reference sequence). The CDR3 length is 13 residues. Trimming removed 6 bases from V and 4 bases from J, with 10 bases in between. CDR3 sequence: CASSLGTYNEQFF. In DNA form, the CDR3 reads TGTGCCAGTAGCCTAGGCACATACAATGAGCAGTTCTTC.

This clonotype showed up just a few times. The chain recombines TRBV27 with TRBJ1-5; tentatively, D is TRBD1 (6 bases). V lost 4 bases, J lost 7 bases, and 11 bases lay in between. The CDR3 runs 13 residues. CDR1 and CDR2 (germline): MNHEY, SMNVEV (reference sequence). DNA for the CDR3: TGTGCCAGCAGTTCCAGGGGAGGCCAGCCCCAGCATTTT. Residues: CASSSRGGQPQHF.